These 3 T cell receptor beta chains came from one sample sequenced in a study of human T cells and chemical hapten exposure. Sample time point: pre-sensitization, week 0. Noted treatment: therapeutic diphenylcyclopropenone sensitization with weekly scalp DPC. One entry per CDR3 protein results from TCRdb running MiXCR on the RACE reads. The sample has about 98,000 distinct CDR3 sequences, more than 10% seen once. The source was whole blood, collected in connection with sensitization to the hapten diphenylcyclopropenone (DPC). Receptors originate from a woman aged 55-69 years with alopecia areata. Some clones in this sample may be carry-over from other donors' samples.

This clonotype was counted many times. The chain recombines TRBV27 with TRBJ2-2, with 10 bases lining up with TRBD2. The trim removed 5 bases at V and 7 bases at J, leaving 7 bases unmatched. This CDR3 spans 15 amino acids. Per the germline V gene, CDR1 is MNHEY and CDR2 is SMNVEV (reference sequence). CDR3 loop: CASSVAGGRGGELFF. DNA of the CDR3: TGTGCCAGCAGTGTAGCGGGGGGTCGTGGCGGGGAGCTGTTTTTT.

This clonotype came up many times. V and J are TRBV7-2 and TRBJ2-5; 10 bases fit TRBD1. V trimming: 4 bases; J trimming: 6 bases; junction bases outside the gene matches: 5. This CDR3 is built from 14 residues. Germline CDR1 is SGHTA and CDR2 is FQGNSA. The CDR3 sequence is CASSSGQGVKTQYF. CDR3 in DNA: TGTGCCAGCAGCTCCGGACAGGGGGTTAAGACCCAGTACTTC.

This clonotype was seen ten or more times. The chain couples TRBV7-9 to TRBJ1-2; D is ambiguous. There are 15 residues in the CDR3. Germline CDR1 is SEHNR and CDR2 is FQNEAQ (reference sequence). With 1 base removed from V and 4 bases from J, the gap between germline ends came to 13 bases. The CDR3 reads CASSLERRSAYGYTF. DNA of the CDR3: TGTGCCAGCAGCTTAGAAAGGCGGTCAGCCTATGGCTACACCTTC.